One sample yielded the 17 T cell receptor beta chains listed below, sequenced in a study of shared clonotypes between healthy human individuals (dated by TCRdb to about 2020). Receptor amplification or capture employed the immunoSEQ multiplex PCR assay. TCRdb limited this immuneACCESS table to in-frame rearrangements with V and J called. A share of clones is missing; checked studies link under half to unresolved V genes, and the rest is unexplained. The sample data list over 850,000 clones, and around 78% of these were observed just once. The ten largest clones take up around 0.6% of the sample. Sequencing was performed on memory CD4+ T cells from PBMCs. This specimen's cell subset or site label, interpreted: CD45RA-negative fraction. The receptors originated from a man aged 18 to 30 in good health. Some clones in this sample may be carry-over from other donors' samples.

This clone was detected only once. The chain employs TRBV7-2 and TRBJ2-4; 14 bases are shared with TRBD2. V lost 0 bases, J lost 9 bases, and 7 bases stayed unmatched. Looked up from germline, CDR1 is SGHTA and CDR2 is FQGNSA. This CDR3 is 17 amino acids long. CDR3 coding DNA: TGTGCCAGCAGCTTAGCCGGGACTAGCGGGAGAGGGGGCATTCAGTACTTC. It codes for CASSLAGTSGRGGIQYF.

The genes are TRBV10-3 and TRBJ2-2; 12 nucleotides line up with TRBD1. Germline V gene sequence: CDR1 ENHRY, CDR2 SYGVKD. The CDR3 is 17 amino acids. V was clipped by 5 bases and J by 5 bases; unmatched bases: 9. The CDR3 coding sequence is TGTGCCATCAGTACCGGGACAGGGGGCATTGGGACCGGGGAGCTGTTTTTT. Translation gives CAISTGTGGIGTGELFF.

This clone turned up a few times. The rearrangement links TRBV9 to TRBJ1-3; D is perhaps TRBD1 (5 bases). Trimming removed 3 bases at V and 3 bases at J, with 10 bases between. The CDR3 length is 14 residues. Germline CDR1 reads SGDLS; CDR2 reads YYNGEE. CDR3 sequence reads: CASSGPTVGNTIYF. The DNA for the CDR3 is TGTGCCAGCAGCGGACCGACAGTTGGAAACACCATATATTTT.

As for this clone: Other DNA sequences in the sample encode the same CDR3. The CDR3 here is CASSLSSGVSYEQYF. Here the CDR3 DNA reads TGCGCCAGCAGCTTGTCTAGCGGGGTCTCCTACGAGCAGTACTTC. The gene calls are TRBV5-1 and TRBJ2-7; 9 bases map to TRBD2. This CDR3 is 15 amino acids long. J lost 0 bases, V lost 1 base, and 2 bases had no gene match. CDR1 and CDR2 from the germline V gene are SGHRS and YFSETQ.

The genes are TRBV5-1 and TRBJ2-7, with 9 nucleotides matching TRBD1. The germline CDR1 and CDR2 sequences are SGHRS and YFSETQ. With V trimmed by 4 bases and J by 4 bases, 9 bases remained unmatched. The CDR3 is 15 amino acids. CDR3 region: CASSQPGQGLYEQYF. Written as DNA, the CDR3 is TGCGCCAGCAGCCAACCGGGACAGGGTTTGTACGAGCAGTACTTC.

The rearrangement uses TRBV28 and TRBJ1-1; D remains unclear. This CDR3 is built from 15 residues. With 3 bases removed from V and 0 bases from J, the gap between germline ends came to 11 bases. CDR1 and CDR2 (germline): MDHEN, SYDVKM. CDR3 sequence reads: CASSFGTAMNTEAFF. The CDR3 DNA is TGTGCCAGCAGTTTTGGTACAGCGATGAACACTGAAGCTTTCTTT.

This clone showed up just a few times. The chain is built from TRBV11-2 and TRBJ2-3; D possibly corresponds to TRBD1 (5 bases). Per germline, CDR1 SGHAT and CDR2 FQNNGV. V was trimmed by 4 bases and J by 6 bases, leaving 11 bases between them. The length of the CDR3 is 13 residues. CDR3 amino acids: CASSYKGVDTQYF. CDR3 in DNA: TGTGCCAGCAGCTATAAAGGGGTGGATACGCAGTATTTT.

The V and J genes are TRBV7-9 and TRBJ2-2; 8 bases are shared with TRBD1. CDR1 and CDR2 from the germline V gene are SEHNR and FQNEAQ (reference sequence). Unmatched junction bases numbered 11, after V lost 5 bases and J lost 6 bases. The CDR3 contains 16 residues. This chain's CDR3 is CASSPTGTGLSGELFF. The CDR3 region has the DNA TGTGCCAGCAGCCCTACCGGGACAGGTCTCTCCGGGGAGCTGTTTTTT.

The chain has TRBV7-2 and TRBJ2-2; tentative D call: TRBD1 (5 bases). The CDR3 runs to 14 residues. Looked up from germline, CDR1 is SGHTA and CDR2 is FQGNSA. The V end lost 0 bases, the J end lost 7 bases, and 9 bases lay between the germline ends. The CDR3 DNA reads as TGTGCCAGCAGCTTAGCTCTGGGGCGCGGGGAGCTGTTTTTT. Its translation: CASSLALGRGELFF.

This chain links TRBV30 with TRBJ1-4, with 8 positions matching TRBD1. The CDR3 totals 13 residues. Germline V CDR1 and CDR2: GTSNPN, SVGIG (reference sequence). V was clipped by 5 bases and J by 6 bases; unmatched bases: 5. The CDR3 reads CAWARGLDEKLFF. CDR3 coding DNA: TGTGCCTGGGCCAGGGGGCTTGATGAAAAACTGTTTTTT.

V is TRBV7-3 and J is TRBJ2-5; D remains ambiguous. Between the trimmed V and J ends, which lost 5 bases and 5 bases, there was a span of 12 bases. The CDR3 spans 13 residues. In germline, CDR1 is SGHTA, CDR2 FQGTGA. Here the CDR3 DNA reads TGTGCCAGCAGCCCCCCCGGAATCGAGACCCAGTACTTC. Translation: CASSPPGIETQYF.

V is TRBV5-6 and J is TRBJ2-3; TRBD1 aligns across 8 bases. Germline V CDR1 and CDR2: SGHDT, YYEEEE. With 3 bases clipped from V and 0 bases from J, the junction kept 3 bases outside the gene matches. This CDR3 is built from 15 residues. In DNA, the CDR3 is TGTGCCAGCAGCTGGGACAGGAAAAGCACAGATACGCAGTATTTT. Its protein product is CASSWDRKSTDTQYF.

For the CDR3, the DNA is TGTGCAAGTCGCTCCCCGTCCGGGCTTCCCTACGAGCAGTACTTC. Translated, it gives CASRSPSGLPYEQYF. The chain uses TRBV12-2 and TRBJ2-7. TRBV12-2 is tagged as a pseudogene. The CDR3 spans 15 residues.

The rearrangement joins TRBV6-5 to TRBJ2-7; TRBD2 aligns across 10 bases. The CDR3 has 14 amino acids. V lost 0 bases and J lost 6; bases outside the gene matches: 2. The germline V gene encodes CDR1 MNHEY and CDR2 SVGAGI. This CDR3 is CASSYSLAGIEQYF. In DNA, the CDR3 is TGTGCCAGCAGTTACTCACTAGCGGGAATCGAGCAGTACTTC.

The rearrangement uses TRBV30 and TRBJ2-5; D is unclear. The CDR3 runs to 13 residues. V dropped 1 base and J dropped 4 bases, with 10 bases sitting between them. The germline CDR1 and CDR2 sequences are GTSNPN and SVGIG (reference sequence). The CDR3 loop reads CAWSGTKGETQYF. The CDR3 coding sequence is TGTGCCTGGAGTGGCACAAAGGGAGAGACCCAGTACTTC.

The chain links TRBV7-2 to TRBJ2-7, with 10 bases identical to TRBD1. Trimming took 5 bases from V and 5 from J; bases not matched to a gene: 9. The V gene's germline CDR1 is SGHTA and CDR2 FQGNSA. The CDR3 runs to 15 residues. The DNA for the CDR3 is TGTGCCAGCAGCCTCCAGACAGGGGGCTACCACGAGCAGTACTTC. This encodes CASSLQTGGYHEQYF.

The V and J genes are TRBV7-8 and TRBJ2-3; the match to TRBD1 covers 10 bases. The CDR3 is 15 amino acids. Per germline, CDR1 SGHVS and CDR2 FQNEAQ. The J segment lost 2 bases and the V segment lost 5 bases, leaving 4 bases of the junction unmatched. CDR3 in amino acids: CASSRGTGATDTQYF. In DNA form, the CDR3 reads TGTGCCAGCAGCCGCGGGACAGGGGCCACAGATACGCAGTATTTT.